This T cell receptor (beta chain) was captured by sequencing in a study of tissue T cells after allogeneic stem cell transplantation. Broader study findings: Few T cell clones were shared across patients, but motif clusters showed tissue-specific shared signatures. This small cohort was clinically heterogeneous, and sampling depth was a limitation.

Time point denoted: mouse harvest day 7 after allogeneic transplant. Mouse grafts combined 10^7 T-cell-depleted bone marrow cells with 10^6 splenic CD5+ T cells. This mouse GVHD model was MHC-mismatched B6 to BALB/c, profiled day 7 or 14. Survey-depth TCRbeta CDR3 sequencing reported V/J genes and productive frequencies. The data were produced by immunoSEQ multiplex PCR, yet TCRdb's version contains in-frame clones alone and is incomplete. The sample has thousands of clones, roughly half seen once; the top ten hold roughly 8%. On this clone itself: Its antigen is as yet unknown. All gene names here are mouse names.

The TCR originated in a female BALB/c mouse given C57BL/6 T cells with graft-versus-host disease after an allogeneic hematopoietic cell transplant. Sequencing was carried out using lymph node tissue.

Partial CDR3 DNA: TGTGCCAGCAGTCTGCTGGGGGGGCTTGAACAGTAC. This sequence encodes CASSLLGGLEQY. The whole CDR3 is CASSLLGGLEQYF. V gene TRBV26 combines with J gene TRBJ2-7; 10 bases are a match to TRBD2. Sequencing ends 1 residue short of the CDR3 end; the germline J gene provides the rest. The length of the CDR3 is 13 residues. V shed 2 bases and J 6 bases; nucleotides not matched to a gene: 1. Germline CDR1 KGHPV, CDR2 FQNQEV (reference sequence).